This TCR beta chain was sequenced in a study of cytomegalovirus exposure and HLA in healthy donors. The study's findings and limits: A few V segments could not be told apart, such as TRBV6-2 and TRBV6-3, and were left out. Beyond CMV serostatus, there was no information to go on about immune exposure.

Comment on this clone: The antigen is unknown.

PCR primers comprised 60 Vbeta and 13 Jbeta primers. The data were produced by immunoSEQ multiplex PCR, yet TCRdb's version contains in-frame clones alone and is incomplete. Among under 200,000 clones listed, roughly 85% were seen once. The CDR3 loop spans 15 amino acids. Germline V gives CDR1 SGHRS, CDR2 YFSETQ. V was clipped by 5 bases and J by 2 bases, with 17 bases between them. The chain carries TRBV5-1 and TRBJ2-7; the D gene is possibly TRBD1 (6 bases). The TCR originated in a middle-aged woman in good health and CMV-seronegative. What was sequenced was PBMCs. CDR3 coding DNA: TGCGCCAGCAGAGCTGGACGACAGGCGGCCTACGAGCAGTACTTC. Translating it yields CASRAGRQAAYEQYF.